This T cell receptor (beta chain) was documented in a study of shared clonotypes between healthy human individuals. Study-level results: The genetic and exposure-history diversity represented was limited by few donors.

In replicate PCRs of unsorted PBMC, about 320 ng DNA, around 30,000 T cell genomes, was used. Measured with immunoSEQ multiplex PCR; TCRdb has only the in-frame clones, and not every one. This sample has 400,000 to 500,000 clones, with roughly 85% found just once. A note on this clone: Its target is unknown.

The CDR3 sequence is 11 residues long. V lost 6 bases and J 3 bases, leaving 9 bases between the germline ends. CDR1 is SQVTM, CDR2 ANQGSEA, per germline. The sequencing input was PBMCs. This chain joins TRBV29-1 and TRBJ2-7; the D is unclear. This receptor was identified in a woman in her forties in good health. Some clones in this sample may be carry-over from other donors' samples. CDR3 bases: TGCAGCGTGCTACGGAGCTACGAGCAGTACTTC. It is translated as CSVLRSYEQYF.